These T cell receptor beta chains were read from a single sample in a study of cytomegalovirus exposure and HLA in healthy donors. The data were produced by immunoSEQ multiplex PCR, yet TCRdb's version contains in-frame clones alone and is incomplete. The table lists 50,000 to 65,000 clones, 90% to 96% of them singletons, with around 1% in the top ten. Sequencing used PBMCs. These receptors all come from a woman aged 18-30 years in good health and CMV-seronegative. The CDR3 runs from the conserved cysteine through the conserved F or W. A D gene is named only where the DNA matches it firmly. Size tells how often a clone was seen (once, few, many) or the class of an expanded clone, and some rows leave it out.

D gene	V gene	CDR3 length	J gene	clone size	CDR3 DNA	CDR3 protein
TRBD1	TRBV5-1	14	TRBJ2-7	.	TGCGCCAGCAGCCCAGGACAGGGCCCCTACGAGCAGTACTTC	CASSPGQGPYEQYF
TRBD2	TRBV14	17	TRBJ2-5	.	TGTGCCAGCAGCCAAGTCCGGGCTAGCGGGGGCTGGGAGACCCAGTACTTC	CASSQVRASGGWETQYF
.	TRBV21-1	15	TRBJ2-7	.	TGTGCCAGCAGCCCCCCGGCGGGAGCCCTTGGGGAGCAGTACTTC	CASSPPAGALGEQYF
TRBD1	TRBV10-3	15	TRBJ2-7	.	TGTGCCATCAGACCAGCCGGGACAGGGACATACGAGCAGTACTTC	CAIRPAGTGTYEQYF
TRBD1	TRBV7-9	14	TRBJ1-1	.	TGTGCCGGAAGGGACAGGGGGGCGAACACTGAAGCTTTCTTT	CAGRDRGANTEAFF
.	TRBV2	15	TRBJ2-5	.	TGTGCCAGCACACCCGCCGGGACTCCAGTGTGGACCCAGTACTTC	CASTPAGTPVWTQYF
.	TRBV18	15	TRBJ2-2	.	TGTGCCAGCTCACCACTCCACAGGGAATCCGGGGAGCTGTTTTTT	CASSPLHRESGELFF
.	TRBV4-3	15	TRBJ1-4	.	TGCGCCAGCAGCCAAGGTGGTAGGACAAATGAAAAACTGTTTTTT	CASSQGGRTNEKLFF
TRBD2	TRBV28	14	TRBJ2-5	.	TGTGCCAGCAACCCCTCAGCGGGAGTAGAGACCCAGTACTTC	CASNPSAGVETQYF
.	TRBV6-4	17	TRBJ2-6	once	TGTGCCAGCAGTGACAGGGCCGGGGGCTCTGGGGCCAACGTCCTGACTTTC	CASSDRAGGSGANVLTF
.	TRBV5-6	16	TRBJ1-1	once	TGTGCCAGCAGCTTGGCCTCAGGGTCCAACTTAATTGAAGCTTTCTTT	CASSLASGSNLIEAFF
.	TRBV16	14	TRBJ2-1	.	TGTGCCAGCAGCCAATCCCGGGGTTACAATGAGCAGTTCTTC	CASSQSRGYNEQFF
.	TRBV25-1	13	TRBJ2-1	.	TGTGCCAGCAGTGAAATGGGTCGGGATGAGCAGTTCTTC	CASSEMGRDEQFF
.	TRBV18	12	TRBJ2-5	.	TGTGCCAGCTCACCATCACAAGAGACCCAGTACTTC	CASSPSQETQYF
TRBD1	TRBV5-1	16	TRBJ1-1	.	TGCGCCAGCAGCTTGGCCGGGACAGGGATGAACACTGAAGCTTTCTTT	CASSLAGTGMNTEAFF
.	TRBV10-3	14	TRBJ2-7	.	TGTGCCATCAGGCCCCCGGACCGCCCGGGGGAGCAGTACTTC	CAIRPPDRPGEQYF
.	TRBV7-2	13	TRBJ2-2	.	TGTGCCAGTATCCCCCCCAACACCGGGGAGCTGTTTTTT	CASIPPNTGELFF
.	TRBV18	13	TRBJ1-1	.	TGTGCCAGCTCACCAATAATGAACACTGAAGCTTTCTTT	CASSPIMNTEAFF
.	TRBV11-3	14	TRBJ1-2	.	TGTGCCAGCAGCTTAGTAGCCGTTGTCGTCGGCTACACCTTC	CASSLVAVVVGYTF
.	TRBV5-6	11	TRBJ2-3	.	TGTGCCAGCAGCTCGGACTACACGCGGTATTTT	CASSSDYTRYF
TRBD2	TRBV4-2	16	TRBJ2-7	.	TGTGCCAGCAGCCACCTATCGACTAGCGGGAGCTACGAGCAGTACTTC	CASSHLSTSGSYEQYF
.	TRBV6-5	15	TRBJ2-1	once	TGTGCCAGCACCAGGGAGGCCCGCTCCTACAATGAGCAGTTCTTC	CASTREARSYNEQFF
.	TRBV10-3	16	TRBJ2-6	.	TGTGCCATCAGGCGACTCTCGGAGTCTGGGGCCAACGTCCTGACTTTC	CAIRRLSESGANVLTF
.	TRBV9	14	TRBJ2-3	.	TGTGCCAGCAGCGCTTCCCTACCCACAGATACGCAGTATTTT	CASSASLPTDTQYF
TRBD2	TRBV4-3	17	TRBJ2-3	.	TGCGCCAGCAGCCAAGTGGGGCTAGCGGGGGGGTCAGATACGCAGTATTTT	CASSQVGLAGGSDTQYF
.	TRBV18	16	TRBJ1-1	once	TGTGCCAGCTCACCAGTTTTTAGTAGGGGGAGCACTGAAGCTTTCTTT	CASSPVFSRGSTEAFF
TRBD2	TRBV7-6	17	TRBJ2-3	.	TGTGCCAGCAGCCCCCGGACTAGCGGGGGGCCGGGAGATACGCAGTATTTT	CASSPRTSGGPGDTQYF
.	TRBV10-3	13	TRBJ2-7	once	TGTGCCATCAGGGGGCCGAACTCCTACGAGCAGTACTTC	CAIRGPNSYEQYF
.	TRBV28	14	TRBJ1-1	.	TGTGCCAGCAGTTCCCAGGGGAGCGGCACTGAAGCTTTCTTT	CASSSQGSGTEAFF